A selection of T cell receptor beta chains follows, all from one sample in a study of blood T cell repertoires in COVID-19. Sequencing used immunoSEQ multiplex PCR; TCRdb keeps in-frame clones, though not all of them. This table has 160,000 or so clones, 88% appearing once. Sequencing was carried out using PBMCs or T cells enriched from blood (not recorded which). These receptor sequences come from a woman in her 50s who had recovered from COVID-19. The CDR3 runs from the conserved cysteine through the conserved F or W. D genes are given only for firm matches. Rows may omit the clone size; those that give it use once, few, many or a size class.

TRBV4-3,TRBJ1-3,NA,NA,TGCGCCAGCAGCCAAGATGCCCCAGGGGCAGTCTCTGGAAACACCATATATTTT,CASSQDAPGAVSGNTIYF
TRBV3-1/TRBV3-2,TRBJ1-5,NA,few,TGTGCCAGCAGCCAAGAGGGGGGTGCCGCGAGGCCCCAGCATTTT,CASSQEGGAARPQHF
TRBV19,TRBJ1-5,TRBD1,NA,TGTGCCAGTAGTCCCCAAACAGGGGGCCTGGTTCAGCCCCAGCATTTT,CASSPQTGGLVQPQHF
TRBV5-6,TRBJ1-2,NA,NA,TGTGCCAGCAGCTTTACACAGATACGGCATGGCTACACCTTC,CASSFTQIRHGYTF
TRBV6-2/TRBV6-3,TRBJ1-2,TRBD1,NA,TGTGCCAGCAGCCACAGCCCCCGGGACAGGGGGCTAGCTAACTATGGCTACACCTTC,CASSHSPRDRGLANYGYTF
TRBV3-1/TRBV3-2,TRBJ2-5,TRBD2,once,TGTGCCAGCAGCCTAGCGGGGGGCCGAGAGACCCAGTACTTC,CASSLAGGRETQYF
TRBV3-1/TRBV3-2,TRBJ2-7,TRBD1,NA,TGTGCCAGCAGCCAAGGGACAGGGGCCCCCTACGAGCAGTACTTC,CASSQGTGAPYEQYF
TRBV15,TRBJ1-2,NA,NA,TGTGCCACCAGCAGAGCCGGACGGCGGGACGACGGCTACACCTTC,CATSRAGRRDDGYTF
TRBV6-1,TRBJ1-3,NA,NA,TGTGCCAGCAGTTCCGGGAGCTCTGGAAACACCATATATTTT,CASSSGSSGNTIYF
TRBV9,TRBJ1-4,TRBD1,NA,TGTGCCAGCAGCGTAGGAGTATGGACAGGGGAGTTGGAAAGTGAAAAACTGTTTTTT,CASSVGVWTGELESEKLFF
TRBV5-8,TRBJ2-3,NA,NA,TGTGCCAGCAGCTTGTTGCGGTTTAGCACAGATACGCAGTATTTT,CASSLLRFSTDTQYF
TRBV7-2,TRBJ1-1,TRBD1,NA,TGTGCCAGCAGCCCAGCGGACAGGGGAGACACTGAAGCTTTCTTT,CASSPADRGDTEAFF
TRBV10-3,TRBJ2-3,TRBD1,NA,TGTGCCGGTAGGGGTGGGGACAGGATCACAGATACGCAGTATTTT,CAGRGGDRITDTQYF
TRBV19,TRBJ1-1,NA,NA,TGTGCCACTAAACAGGGTGCGAACACTGAAGCTTTCTTT,CATKQGANTEAFF
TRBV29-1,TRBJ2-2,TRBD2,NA,TGCAGCGCCTTAGGTGGCGGGGGGGCCGGTGGGGAGCTGTTTTTT,CSALGGGGAGGELFF
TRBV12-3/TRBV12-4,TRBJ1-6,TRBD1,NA,TGTGCCAGCAGTTGGGACAGTAATTCACCCCTCCACTTT,CASSWDSNSPLHF
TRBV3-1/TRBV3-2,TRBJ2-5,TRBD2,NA,TGTGCCAGCAGCCCGAGCGGGGTAGAGACCCAGTACTTC,CASSPSGVETQYF
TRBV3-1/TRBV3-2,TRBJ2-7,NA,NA,TGTGCCAGCAGCCAAGAGAACAGGGACCACGAGCAGTACTTC,CASSQENRDHEQYF
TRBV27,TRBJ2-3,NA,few,TGTGCCAGCAGTCCCCTACGGGGGACAGATACGCAGTATTTT,CASSPLRGTDTQYF
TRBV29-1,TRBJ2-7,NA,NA,TGCAGCGTTACAGGGTACGAGCAGTACTTC,CSVTGYEQYF
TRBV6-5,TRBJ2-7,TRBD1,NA,TGTGCCAGCAGCCAGACAGGGGAAGTCCCTGAGCAGTACTTC,CASSQTGEVPEQYF
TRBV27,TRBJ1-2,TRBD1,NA,TGTGCCAGCAGTGGGGCCGGGACAGGGGCGGTTGGCTACACCTTC,CASSGAGTGAVGYTF
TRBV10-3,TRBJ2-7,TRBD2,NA,TGTGCCATCAGTGATAGTCTAGCGGGCACCAGCTCCTACGAGCAGTACTTC,CAISDSLAGTSSYEQYF
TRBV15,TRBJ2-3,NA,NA,TGTGCCACCAGCAACGCCATCGGAGGCACAGATACGCAGTATTTT,CATSNAIGGTDTQYF
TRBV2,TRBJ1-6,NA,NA,TGTGCCAGCAGTGGGAGGGAAACTGGTAATTCACCCCTCCACTTT,CASSGRETGNSPLHF
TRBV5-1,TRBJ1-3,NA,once,TGCGCCAGCAGCTTGTCAGGCGACTCTGGAAACACCATATATTTT,CASSLSGDSGNTIYF
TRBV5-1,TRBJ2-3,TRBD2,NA,TGCGCCAGCAGCTCCCGATGGGGTGTCGGGGGGGCGGCAGATACGCAGTATTTT,CASSSRWGVGGAADTQYF
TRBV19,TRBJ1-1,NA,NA,TGTGCCAGTAGCCTCAACTCTTGGACTGAAGCTTTCTTT,CASSLNSWTEAFF
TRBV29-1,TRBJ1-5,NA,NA,TGCAGCGTCTGCTCAGGGGTGGGCAATCAGCCCCAGCATTTT,CSVCSGVGNQPQHF
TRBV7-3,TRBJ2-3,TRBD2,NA,TGTGCCAGCAGCCGATCGGGGGGGTTCACAGATACGCAGTATTTT,CASSRSGGFTDTQYF
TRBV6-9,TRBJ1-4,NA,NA,TGTGCCAGCAGTTCCCCGGAGGGTGGGGAGGAAAAACTGTTTTTT,CASSSPEGGEEKLFF
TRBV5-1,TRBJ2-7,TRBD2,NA,TGCGCCAGCAGCTTGAGTAGCGGGGGAGTCTACGAGCAGTACTTC,CASSLSSGGVYEQYF
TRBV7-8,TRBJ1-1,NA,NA,TGTGCCAGCAGCCGAAGGACAGAGCTGAACACTGAAGCTTTCTTT,CASSRRTELNTEAFF
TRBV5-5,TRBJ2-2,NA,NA,TGTGCCAGCAGTTCCAGGCCCGAAGCGGGCGCGAACACCGGGGAGCTGTTTTTT,CASSSRPEAGANTGELFF
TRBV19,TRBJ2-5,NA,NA,TGTGCCAGTAGTATATCCCGGACTCACCCTCAAGAGACCCAGTACTTC,CASSISRTHPQETQYF
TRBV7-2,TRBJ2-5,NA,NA,TGTGCCAGCAGCTCTTCAGCGTCAGAGACCCAGTACTTC,CASSSSASETQYF
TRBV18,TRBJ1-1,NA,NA,TGTGCCAGCTCACCGGAAACAGTGAACACTGAAGCTTTCTTT,CASSPETVNTEAFF
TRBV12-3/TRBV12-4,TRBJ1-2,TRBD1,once,TGTGCCAGCAGTCTGGGACAGCTCTATGGCTACACCTTC,CASSLGQLYGYTF
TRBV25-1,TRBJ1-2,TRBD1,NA,TGTGCCAGCAGCAAAAGTGGGACAGGGTGGTTGGACTATGGCTACACCTTC,CASSKSGTGWLDYGYTF
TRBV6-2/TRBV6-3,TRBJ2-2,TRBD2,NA,TGTGCCAGCAGTTACAGCGGGGGGGGCACCGGGGAGCTGTTTTTT,CASSYSGGGTGELFF
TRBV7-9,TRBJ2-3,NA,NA,TGTGCCAGCAGCTTAGCGGGAGGGGGTCTTAGCACAGATACGCAGTATTTT,CASSLAGGGLSTDTQYF
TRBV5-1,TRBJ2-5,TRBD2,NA,TGCGCCAGCAGCTTGGTGGCTAGCGGGGGGCCCCAAGAGACCCAGTACTTC,CASSLVASGGPQETQYF
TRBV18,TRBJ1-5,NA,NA,TGTGCCAGCTCACCGCTACCAACCAACCAGGCTTATAGCAATCAGCCCCAGCATTTT,CASSPLPTNQAYSNQPQHF
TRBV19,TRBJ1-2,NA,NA,TGTGCCAGTAGTATAGGAGTAGGGGATAACTATGGCTACACCTTC,CASSIGVGDNYGYTF
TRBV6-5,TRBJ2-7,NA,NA,TGTGCCAGCAGTTACGAACAGGGACGCGAGCAGTACTTC,CASSYEQGREQYF
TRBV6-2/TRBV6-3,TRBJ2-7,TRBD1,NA,TGTGCCAGCAGTTCCTTCTCATTCAGGGGGTTCCACGAGCAGTACTTC,CASSSFSFRGFHEQYF
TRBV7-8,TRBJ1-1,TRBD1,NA,TGTGCCAGCAGCTTAGGGGGGACAGGGCAAATCTTT,CASSLGGTGQIF
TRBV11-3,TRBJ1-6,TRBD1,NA,TGTGCCAGCAGCCGACAGGGGAACTATAATTCACCCCTCCACTTT,CASSRQGNYNSPLHF
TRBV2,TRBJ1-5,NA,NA,TGTGCCAGCAGTGAGGAGCGGGGGGTTCAGCCCCAGCATTTT,CASSEERGVQPQHF